Listed below are T cell receptor beta chains from one sample, sequenced in a study of shared clonotypes between healthy human individuals. Profiled with immunoSEQ multiplex PCR; TCRdb holds only in-frame clones, not every one. Of roughly 2.1 million clones in the sample, roughly 91% were seen once. The specimen sequenced was naive CD8+ T cells from PBMCs. These receptors came from a young man in good health. Some clones in this sample may be carry-over from other donors' samples. The CDR3 runs from the conserved cysteine through the conserved F or W. Each record gives: clone size, D gene, CDR3 length, V gene, J gene, CDR3 protein, CDR3 DNA. D genes are given only for firm matches. Rows give clone size only sometimes, using once, few, many, or a class for an expanded clone.

>-|-|13|TRBV5-4|TRBJ2-1
CASSLAWGNEQFF
TGTGCCAGCAGCTTGGCGTGGGGTAATGAGCAGTTCTTC
>-|-|13|TRBV29-1|TRBJ1-6
CSVRTEYNSPLHF
TGCAGCGTTCGGACGGAATATAATTCACCCCTCCACTTT
>-|TRBD2|14|TRBV28|TRBJ2-3
CASSFAGGTDTQYF
TGTGCCAGCAGTTTTGCGGGAGGGACAGATACGCAGTATTTT
>-|-|15|TRBV27|TRBJ1-2
CASSHYKGFNYGYTF
TGTGCCAGCAGCCACTACAAGGGTTTCAACTATGGCTACACCTTC
>-|-|15|TRBV5-1|TRBJ2-7
CASSLGPLGMYEQYF
TGCGCCAGCAGCTTGGGTCCCCTTGGGATGTACGAGCAGTACTTC
>-|-|13|TRBV11-3|TRBJ1-1
CASRGRELTEAFF
TGTGCCAGCAGGGGGAGGGAACTCACTGAAGCTTTCTTT
>-|-|11|TRBV13|TRBJ1-1
CASSPNTEAFF
TGTGCCAGCAGCCCAAACACTGAAGCTTTCTTT
>-|-|15|TRBV27|TRBJ2-1
CASSLGQRSYNEQFF
TGTGCCAGCAGTTTAGGGCAGCGCTCCTACAATGAGCAGTTCTTC
>-|-|14|TRBV7-2|TRBJ2-3
CASSLRDKYYTQYF
TGTGCCAGCAGCTTAAGGGACAAATATTATACGCAGTATTTT
>-|-|14|TRBV30|TRBJ2-7
CAWSVGAGAHEQYF
TGTGCCTGGAGTGTTGGGGCAGGGGCGCACGAGCAGTACTTC
>-|-|13|TRBV27|TRBJ2-3
CASGHRSTDTQYF
TGTGCCAGCGGGCATCGTAGCACAGATACGCAGTATTTT
>-|-|14|TRBV30|TRBJ2-2
CAWRWLMSSGELFF
TGTGCCTGGAGGTGGTTAATGAGTTCCGGGGAGCTGTTTTTT
>-|TRBD2|17|TRBV27|TRBJ2-2
CASSSVRVAGGPRELFF
TGTGCCAGCAGTTCCGTTCGGGTAGCGGGAGGCCCACGCGAGCTGTTTTTT
>once|TRBD2|16|TRBV7-3|TRBJ2-1
CASSLWGTSGSGEQFF
TGTGCCAGCAGCTTGTGGGGGACTAGCGGGAGTGGAGAGCAGTTCTTC
>-|-|13|TRBV19|TRBJ1-1
CASSVTVNTEAFF
TGTGCCAGTAGTGTGACCGTGAACACTGAAGCTTTCTTT
>-|TRBD2|19|TRBV29-1|TRBJ2-1
CSVETSGETYLSSYNEQFF
TGCAGCGTCGAGACTAGCGGGGAAACTTACTTAAGCTCCTACAATGAGCAGTTCTTC
>-|TRBD2|15|TRBV7-6|TRBJ2-1
CASSSSGSRYNEQFF
TGTGCCAGCAGCTCCAGCGGGAGTAGGTACAATGAGCAGTTCTTC
>-|TRBD2|15|TRBV4-1|TRBJ2-1
CASRTASGTYNEQFF
TGCGCCAGCAGAACCGCTAGCGGGACTTACAATGAGCAGTTCTTC
>-|-|16|TRBV7-3|TRBJ2-2
CASSLYGDLNTGELFF
TGTGCCAGCAGCTTATACGGAGATCTGAACACCGGGGAGCTGTTTTTT
>-|TRBD1|14|TRBV9|TRBJ2-7
CASSEDRVNYEQYF
TGTGCCAGCAGCGAGGACAGGGTGAACTACGAGCAGTACTTC
>-|-|15|TRBV27|TRBJ2-6
CASSFVGAGANVLTF
TGTGCCAGCAGTTTCGTTGGGGCTGGGGCCAACGTCCTGACTTTC
>once|-|12|TRBV7-9|TRBJ1-2
CASSYGEGNYTF
TGTGCCAGCAGCTACGGTGAGGGGAACTACACCTTC
>-|TRBD2|16|TRBV9|TRBJ2-1
CASSAYSGSSYNEQFF
TGTGCCAGCAGCGCCTATAGCGGGAGCTCCTACAATGAGCAGTTCTTC
>-|-|12|TRBV28|TRBJ2-1
CASSRQYNEQFF
TGTGCCAGCAGCCGACAGTACAATGAGCAGTTCTTC
>few|-|15|TRBV19|TRBJ2-7
CASSPVDEGSYEQYF
TGTGCCAGTAGCCCAGTCGATGAGGGAAGCTACGAGCAGTACTTC
>-|TRBD1|19|TRBV6-1|TRBJ2-1
CASSESPGTVLGSNNEQFF
TGTGCCAGCAGTGAAAGTCCTGGGACAGTACTGGGTAGTAACAATGAGCAGTTCTTC
>once|TRBD2|16|TRBV7-9|TRBJ2-3
CASSSVLAGVTDTQYF
TGTGCCAGCAGCTCCGTACTAGCGGGAGTCACAGATACGCAGTATTTT
>-|TRBD2|16|TRBV7-9|TRBJ2-1
CASSLIAGGPRNEQFF
TGTGCCAGCAGCTTAATAGCGGGAGGGCCGAGGAATGAGCAGTTCTTC
>-|-|15|TRBV28|TRBJ2-7
CASRVVGGPSYEQYF
TGTGCCAGCAGGGTTGTAGGAGGACCCTCCTACGAGCAGTACTTC
>-|TRBD1|15|TRBV9|TRBJ2-7
CASSPSGTGFTGQYF
TGTGCCAGCAGCCCCTCCGGGACAGGGTTTACGGGGCAGTACTTC
>-|-|15|TRBV18|TRBJ1-3
CASSPSDNSGNTIYF
TGTGCCAGCTCACCCTCCGACAACTCTGGAAACACCATATATTTT
>-|-|15|TRBV9|TRBJ1-4
CASSVGAARNEKLFF
TGTGCCAGCAGCGTAGGGGCGGCTCGTAATGAAAAACTGTTTTTT
>-|-|14|TRBV11-2|TRBJ2-2
CASSLGAGYGELFF
TGTGCCAGCAGCTTAGGGGCAGGGTACGGGGAGCTGTTTTTT
>-|-|14|TRBV4-1|TRBJ2-1
CATKATGAYNEQFF
TGCGCCACTAAAGCTACGGGAGCCTACAATGAGCAGTTCTTC
>once|TRBD1|15|TRBV2|TRBJ2-7
CASSSPGQGAHEQYF
TGTGCCAGCAGCTCGCCGGGACAGGGGGCTCACGAGCAGTACTTC
>-|-|15|TRBV19|TRBJ2-3
CASSILGPGTDTQYF
TGTGCCAGTAGTATTCTGGGGCCGGGCACAGATACGCAGTATTTT
>-|-|17|TRBV5-1|TRBJ2-2
CASSAPAERGNTGELFF
TGCGCCAGCAGCGCCCCGGCAGAGAGGGGGAACACCGGGGAGCTGTTTTTT
>-|TRBD1|15|TRBV7-8|TRBJ2-7
CASRLETGGIDEQYF
TGTGCCAGCAGGTTAGAGACAGGGGGCATCGACGAGCAGTACTTC
>-|-|15|TRBV2|TRBJ1-1
CASSERRQPNTEAFF
TGTGCCAGCAGCGAACGCAGACAGCCGAACACTGAAGCTTTCTTT
>-|-|14|TRBV27|TRBJ2-6
CASSLMSGANVLTF
TGTGCCAGCAGTTTAATGTCGGGGGCCAACGTCCTGACTTTC
>-|-|15|TRBV9|TRBJ2-3
CASSVVPASTDTQYF
TGTGCCAGCAGCGTAGTACCCGCTAGCACAGATACGCAGTATTTT
>-|-|12|TRBV4-1|TRBJ2-7
CASSQVGREQYF
TGCGCCAGCAGCCAAGTAGGTCGGGAGCAGTACTTC
>-|-|14|TRBV29-1|TRBJ2-7
CSVLAALPASEQYF
TGCAGCGTCCTTGCGGCGCTCCCTGCCTCGGAGCAGTACTTC
>-|-|15|TRBV7-9|TRBJ2-2
CASSSTSSSAGELFF
TGTGCCAGCAGCTCTACTTCCTCTAGCGCCGGGGAGCTGTTTTTT
>-|TRBD1|15|TRBV5-5|TRBJ2-7
CASSLEGGLTYEQYF
TGTGCCAGCAGCTTGGAAGGGGGCCTAACCTACGAGCAGTACTTC
>-|-|13|TRBV7-9|TRBJ2-7
CASSLVGDYEQYF
TGTGCCAGCAGCTTAGTTGGGGACTACGAGCAGTACTTC
>-|TRBD1|16|TRBV27|TRBJ1-2
CASSLSAGTGESGYTF
TGTGCCAGCAGTTTATCGGCCGGGACAGGGGAGAGTGGCTACACCTTC
>-|-|14|TRBV18|TRBJ2-1
CASSPTAYYNEQFF
TGTGCCAGCTCCCCGACGGCATACTACAATGAGCAGTTCTTC
>-|-|14|TRBV7-9|TRBJ1-5
CASSSKGLNQPQHF
TGTGCCAGCAGCTCAAAGGGGCTTAATCAGCCCCAGCATTTT
>-|-|14|TRBV6-1|TRBJ1-4
CASSELPTNEKLFF
TGTGCCAGCAGTGAACTTCCTACTAATGAAAAACTGTTTTTT
>few|-|12|TRBV7-2|TRBJ1-2
CAKKGANYGYTF
TGTGCCAAAAAGGGGGCTAACTATGGCTACACCTTC
>-|TRBD2|16|TRBV27|TRBJ2-3
CASSLGLALSTDTQYF
TGTGCCAGCAGTTTAGGACTAGCGCTTAGCACAGATACGCAGTATTTT
>-|-|17|TRBV19|TRBJ1-5
CASSTPPGKEYGQPQHF
TGTGCCAGTAGTACCCCCCCTGGCAAGGAGTACGGTCAGCCCCAGCATTTT
>once|TRBD1|15|TRBV5-4|TRBJ2-2
CASSSDRGDTGELFF
TGTGCCAGCAGCTCGGACAGGGGCGACACCGGGGAGCTGTTTTTT
>-|TRBD1|14|TRBV30|TRBJ1-2
CASIRDRGNNGYTF
TGTGCCTCGATCCGGGACAGGGGGAATAATGGCTACACCTTC
>-|TRBD2|16|TRBV4-1|TRBJ2-7
CASSLKTSGRIYEQYF
TGCGCCAGCAGCCTTAAAACTAGCGGGAGGATCTACGAGCAGTACTTC
>-|-|13|TRBV6-5|TRBJ2-3
CASRSIPGDTQYF
TGTGCCAGCAGATCCATACCAGGGGATACGCAGTATTTT
>-|-|12|TRBV7-2|TRBJ2-1
CASSILGNEQFF
TGTGCCAGCAGCATCCTAGGGAATGAGCAGTTCTTC
>-|-|14|TRBV27|TRBJ1-2
CASSLLGQTYGYTF
TGTGCCAGCAGTTTATTGGGACAAACCTATGGCTACACCTTC